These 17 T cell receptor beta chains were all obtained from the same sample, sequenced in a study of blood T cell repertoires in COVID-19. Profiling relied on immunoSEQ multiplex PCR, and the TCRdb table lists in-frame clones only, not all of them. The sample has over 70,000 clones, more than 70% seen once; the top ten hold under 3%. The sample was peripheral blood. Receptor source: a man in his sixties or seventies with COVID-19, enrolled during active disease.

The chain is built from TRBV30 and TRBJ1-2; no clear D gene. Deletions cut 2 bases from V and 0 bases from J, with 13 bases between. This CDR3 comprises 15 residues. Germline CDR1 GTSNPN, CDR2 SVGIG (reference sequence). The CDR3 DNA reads TGTGCCTGGAGTTACGCAGAAACAGCTAACTATGGCTACACCTTC. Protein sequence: CAWSYAETANYGYTF. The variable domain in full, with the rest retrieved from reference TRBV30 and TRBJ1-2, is SQTIHQWPATLVQPVGSPLSLECTVEGTSNPNLYWYRQAAGRGLQLLFYSVGIGQISSEVPQNLSASRPQDRQFILSSKKLLLSDSGFYLCAWSYAETANYGYTFGSGTRLTVV.

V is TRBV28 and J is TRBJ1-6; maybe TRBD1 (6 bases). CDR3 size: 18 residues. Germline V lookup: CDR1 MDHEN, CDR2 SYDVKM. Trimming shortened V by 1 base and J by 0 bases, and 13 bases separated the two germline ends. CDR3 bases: TGTGCCAGCAGTTTATTCTGGACAGAGAGCTCCTATAATTCACCCCTCCACTTT. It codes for CASSLFWTESSYNSPLHF. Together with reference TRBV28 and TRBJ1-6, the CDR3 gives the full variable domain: DVKVTQSSRYLVKRTGEKVFLECVQDMDHENMFWYRQDPGLGLRLIYFSYDVKMKEKGDIPEGYSVSREKKERFSLILESASTNQTSMYLCASSLFWTESSYNSPLHFGNGTRLTVT.

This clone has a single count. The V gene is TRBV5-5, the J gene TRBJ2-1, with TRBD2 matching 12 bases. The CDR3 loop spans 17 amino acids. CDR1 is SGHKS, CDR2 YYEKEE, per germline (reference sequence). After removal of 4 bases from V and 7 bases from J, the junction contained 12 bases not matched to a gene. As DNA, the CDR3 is TGTGCCAGCAGCCCATCTAGCGGGAGGGCCGTTTCGAATGAGCAGTTCTTC. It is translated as CASSPSSGRAVSNEQFF.

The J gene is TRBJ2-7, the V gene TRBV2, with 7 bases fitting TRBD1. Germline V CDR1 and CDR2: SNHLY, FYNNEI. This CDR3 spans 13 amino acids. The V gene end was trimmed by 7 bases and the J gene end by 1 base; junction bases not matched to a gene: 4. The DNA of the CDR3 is TGTGCCAGCATCCGGGACAGTTCCTACGAGCAGTACTTC. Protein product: CASIRDSSYEQYF.

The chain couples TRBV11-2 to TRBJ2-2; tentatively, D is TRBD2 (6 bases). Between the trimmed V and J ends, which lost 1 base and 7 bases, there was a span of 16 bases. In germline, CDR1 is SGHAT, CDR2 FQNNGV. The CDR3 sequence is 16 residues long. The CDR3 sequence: CASSLGLASAGGELFF. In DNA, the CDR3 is TGTGCCAGCAGCTTAGGGTTGGCTAGCGCGGGCGGGGAGCTGTTTTTT.

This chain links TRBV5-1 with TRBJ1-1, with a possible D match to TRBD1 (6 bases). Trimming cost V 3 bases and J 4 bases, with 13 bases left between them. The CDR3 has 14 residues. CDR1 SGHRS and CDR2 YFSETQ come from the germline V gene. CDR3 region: CASSSPRGGTEAFF. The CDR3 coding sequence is TGCGCCAGCAGCTCGCCGAGGGGGGGCACTGAAGCTTTCTTT.

CDR3 nucleotide sequence: TGCGCCAGCAGCTTTCACACGGAGGGCTACACCTTC. Translating gives CASSFHTEGYTF. The V and J genes are TRBV5-1 and TRBJ1-2; no reliable D call. The germline V gene encodes CDR1 SGHRS and CDR2 YFSETQ. V was pared by 2 bases and J by 8 bases, with 10 bases between. The CDR3 has 12 residues. Supplemented by reference TRBV5-1 and TRBJ1-2, the full variable domain reads KAGVTQTPRYLIKTRGQQVTLSCSPISGHRSVSWYQQTPGQGLQFLFEYFSETQRNKGNFPGRFSGRQFSNSRSEMNVSTLELGDSALYLCASSFHTEGYTFGSGTRLTVV.

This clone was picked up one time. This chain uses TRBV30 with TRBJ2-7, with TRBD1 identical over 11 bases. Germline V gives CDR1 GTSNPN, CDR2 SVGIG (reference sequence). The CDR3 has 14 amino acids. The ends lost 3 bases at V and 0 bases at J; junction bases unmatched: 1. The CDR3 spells CAWRGQGVSYEQYF. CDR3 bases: TGTGCCTGGAGGGGACAGGGGGTCTCCTACGAGCAGTACTTC.

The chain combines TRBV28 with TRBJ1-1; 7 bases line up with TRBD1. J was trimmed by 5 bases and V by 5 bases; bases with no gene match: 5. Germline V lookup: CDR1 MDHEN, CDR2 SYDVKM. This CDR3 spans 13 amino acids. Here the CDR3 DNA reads TGTGCCAGCAGTGTACAGGGGACGACTGAAGCTTTCTTT. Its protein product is CASSVQGTTEAFF.

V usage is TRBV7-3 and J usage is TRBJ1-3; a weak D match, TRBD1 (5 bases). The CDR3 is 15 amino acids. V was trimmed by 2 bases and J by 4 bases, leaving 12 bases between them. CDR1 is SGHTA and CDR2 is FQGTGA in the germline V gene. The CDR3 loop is CASSLSQGLGNTIYF. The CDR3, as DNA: TGTGCCAGCAGCTTATCCCAGGGCCTAGGAAACACCATATATTTT.

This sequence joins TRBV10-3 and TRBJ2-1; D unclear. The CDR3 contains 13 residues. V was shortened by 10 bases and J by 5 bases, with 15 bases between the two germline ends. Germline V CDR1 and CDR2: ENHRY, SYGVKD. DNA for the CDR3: TGTGCCACCCGCCCACGTACTCACAATGAGCAGTTCTTC. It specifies CATRPRTHNEQFF.

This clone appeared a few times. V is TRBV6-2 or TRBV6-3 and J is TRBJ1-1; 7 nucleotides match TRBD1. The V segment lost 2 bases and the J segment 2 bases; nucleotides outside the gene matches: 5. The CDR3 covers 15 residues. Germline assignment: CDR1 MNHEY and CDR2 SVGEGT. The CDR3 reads CASSYPGQSNTEAFF. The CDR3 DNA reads TGTGCCAGCAGTTACCCGGGACAGTCAAACACTGAAGCTTTCTTT.

The CDR3 sequence: CASSARTSEETQYF. The CDR3 DNA follows: TGTGCCAGCAGCGCTCGGACTAGTGAGGAGACCCAGTACTTC. The rearrangement links TRBV9 to TRBJ2-5; 7 nucleotides line up with TRBD2. The length of the CDR3 is 14 residues. Germline V gene data show CDR1 as SGDLS and CDR2 as YYNGEE. V gave up 3 bases and J gave up 5 bases; unmatched junction bases: 7.

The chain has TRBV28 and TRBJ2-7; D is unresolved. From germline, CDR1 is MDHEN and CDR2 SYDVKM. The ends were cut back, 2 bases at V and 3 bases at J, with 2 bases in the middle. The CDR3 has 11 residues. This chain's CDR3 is CASSLLYEQYF. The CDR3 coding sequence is TGTGCCAGCAGTTTACTCTACGAGCAGTACTTC. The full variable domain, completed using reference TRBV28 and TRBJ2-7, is DVKVTQSSRYLVKRTGEKVFLECVQDMDHENMFWYRQDPGLGLRLIYFSYDVKMKEKGDIPEGYSVSREKKERFSLILESASTNQTSMYLCASSLLYEQYFGPGTRLTVT.

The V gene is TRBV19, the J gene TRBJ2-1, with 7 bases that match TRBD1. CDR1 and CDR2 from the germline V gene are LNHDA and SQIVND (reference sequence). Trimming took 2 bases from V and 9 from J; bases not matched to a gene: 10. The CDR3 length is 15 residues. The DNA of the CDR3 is TGTGCCAGTAGTATACTAGGACAGGTCCAAGGTGAGCAGTTCTTC. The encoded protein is CASSILGQVQGEQFF. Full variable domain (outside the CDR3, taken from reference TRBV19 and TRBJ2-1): DGGITQSPKYLFRKEGQNVTLSCEQNLNHDAMYWYRQDPGQGLRLIYYSQIVNDFQKGDIAEGYSVSREKKESFPLTVTSAQKNPTAFYLCASSILGQVQGEQFFGPGTRLTVL.

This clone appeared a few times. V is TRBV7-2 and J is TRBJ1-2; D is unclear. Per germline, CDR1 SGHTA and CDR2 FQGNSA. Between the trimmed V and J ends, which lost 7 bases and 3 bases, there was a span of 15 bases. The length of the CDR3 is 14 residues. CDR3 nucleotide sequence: TGTGCCAGCACCGAGGGCCAGAGCTACTATGGCTACACCTTC. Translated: CASTEGQSYYGYTF.

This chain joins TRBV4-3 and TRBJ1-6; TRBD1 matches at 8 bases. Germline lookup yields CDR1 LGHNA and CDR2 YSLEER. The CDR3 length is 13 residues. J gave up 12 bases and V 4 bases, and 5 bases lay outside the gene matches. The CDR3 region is CASSPGQGGPLHF. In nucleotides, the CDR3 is TGCGCCAGCAGCCCAGGACAGGGCGGACCCCTCCACTTT.